These 6 T cell receptor beta chains were sequenced from one sample in a study of blood T cell repertoires in COVID-19. TCRdb's table, derived via immunoSEQ multiplex PCR, lists solely in-frame clones and lacks some. The sample carries about 110,000 clones, around 83% recorded once. The material sequenced was peripheral blood. The source is a man aged 70 or older with acute or convalescent COVID-19.

This sequence joins TRBV28 and TRBJ2-7; 8 bases are shared with TRBD2. CDR3 length equals 20 residues. The germline gives CDR1 MDHEN, CDR2 SYDVKM. Trimming removed 6 bases from V and 3 bases from J; junction bases left unmatched: 25. As DNA, the CDR3 is TGTGCCAGCAGCCGAATCGGGGGGGCGTCCGTTCGTTACAACCTCTACGAGCAGTACTTC. It codes for CASSRIGGASVRYNLYEQYF. Full variable domain (remainder filled in from reference TRBV28 and TRBJ2-7): DVKVTQSSRYLVKRTGEKVFLECVQDMDHENMFWYRQDPGLGLRLIYFSYDVKMKEKGDIPEGYSVSREKKERFSLILESASTNQTSMYLCASSRIGGASVRYNLYEQYFGPGTRLTVT.

As to this clone: Within the sample, other DNA sequences also encode this same CDR3. This chain joins TRBV12-3 or TRBV12-4 and TRBJ1-5, with TRBD1 matching 7 bases. The J segment lost 5 bases and the V segment lost 6 bases, leaving 4 bases of the junction unmatched. This CDR3 is built from 13 residues. The CDR3, as DNA: TGTGCCAGCAGGGGTACAGGGGATCAGCCCCAGCATTTT. This codes for CASRGTGDQPQHF.

The chain couples TRBV7-8 to TRBJ1-2; 8 positions match TRBD1. CDR1 is SGHVS, CDR2 FQNEAQ, per germline. This CDR3 is 15 amino acids long. V lost 2 bases and J lost 2; bases outside the gene matches: 4. As DNA, the CDR3 is TGTGCCAGCAGCTTACTGACAGGGGCGAACTATGGCTACACCTTC. Its protein product is CASSLLTGANYGYTF.

The CDR3 protein is CASSASGTSGNTQYF. The CDR3, as DNA: TGTGCCAGCAGCGCTAGCGGGACTAGCGGTAATACGCAGTATTTT. V and J are TRBV9 and TRBJ2-3; 11 positions match TRBD2. The CDR3 spans 15 residues. The trim removed 3 bases at V and 7 bases at J, leaving 7 bases unmatched. Germline CDR1 SGDLS, CDR2 YYNGEE.

The chain combines TRBV21-1 with TRBJ2-3; TRBD1, as called in the table, went unchecked against the DNA. TRBV21-1 is reported as a pseudogene. This CDR3 contains 14 residues. CDR3 residues: CASRGQGAPDTQYF. As DNA, the CDR3 is TGTGCCAGCAGGGGACAGGGGGCCCCAGATACGCAGTATTTT.

The chain uses TRBV9 and TRBJ2-2, with 8 bases identical to TRBD1. V lost 3 bases, J lost 5 bases, and 9 bases stayed unmatched. The germline CDR1 and CDR2 sequences are SGDLS and YYNGEE. This CDR3 is 16 amino acids long. The CDR3 DNA sequence: TGTGCCAGCAGCGGGGGTCAGGGGGCGCTGACCGGGGAGCTGTTTTTT. Protein sequence: CASSGGQGALTGELFF.